This T cell receptor (beta chain) was captured by sequencing in a study of identical twins. CDR1 and CDR2 from the germline V gene are MNHEY and SVGAGI. Trimming removed 0 bases at V and 2 bases at J, with 8 bases between. The CDR3 sequence is 16 residues long. Each CDR3 protein is one row after TCRdb ran MiXCR on the 5' RACE reads. The data show 240,000 or so distinct CDR3 sequences, with roughly a tenth seen just once and 9% to 10% held by the top ten. This clonotype appeared a few times. The origin of this receptor is a man between 50 and 59 years old in good health. The rearrangement links TRBV6-5 to TRBJ1-6; D unclear. The specimen was memory T cells sorted from blood. The CDR3 loop reads CASSYSIGTYNSPLHF. In DNA, the CDR3 is TGTGCCAGCAGTTACTCGATAGGGACCTATAATTCACCCCTCCACTTT.